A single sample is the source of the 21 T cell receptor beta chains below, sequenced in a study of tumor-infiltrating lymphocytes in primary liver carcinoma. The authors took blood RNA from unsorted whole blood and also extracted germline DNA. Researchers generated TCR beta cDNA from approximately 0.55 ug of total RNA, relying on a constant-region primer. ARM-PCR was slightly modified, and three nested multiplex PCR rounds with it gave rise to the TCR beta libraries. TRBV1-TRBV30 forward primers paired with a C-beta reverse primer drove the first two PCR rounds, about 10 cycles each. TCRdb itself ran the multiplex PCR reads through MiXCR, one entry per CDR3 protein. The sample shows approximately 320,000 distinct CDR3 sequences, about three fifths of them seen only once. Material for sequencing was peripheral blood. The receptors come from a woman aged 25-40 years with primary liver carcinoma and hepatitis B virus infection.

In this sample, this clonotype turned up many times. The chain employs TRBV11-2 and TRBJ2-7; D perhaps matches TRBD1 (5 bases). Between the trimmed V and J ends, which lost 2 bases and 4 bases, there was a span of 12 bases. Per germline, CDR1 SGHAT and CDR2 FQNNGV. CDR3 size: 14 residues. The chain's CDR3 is CASSLQVQGYEQYF. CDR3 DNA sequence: TGTGCCAGCAGCTTACAGGTCCAGGGTTACGAGCAGTACTTC.

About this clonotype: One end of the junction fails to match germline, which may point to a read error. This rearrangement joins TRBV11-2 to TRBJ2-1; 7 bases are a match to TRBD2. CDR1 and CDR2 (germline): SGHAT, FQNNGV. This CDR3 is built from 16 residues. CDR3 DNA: TGTGCCGGCAGCCCGGGGCCGGGACTAAGGTACAATGTGCAGTTCTTC. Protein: CAGSPGPGLRYNVQFF.

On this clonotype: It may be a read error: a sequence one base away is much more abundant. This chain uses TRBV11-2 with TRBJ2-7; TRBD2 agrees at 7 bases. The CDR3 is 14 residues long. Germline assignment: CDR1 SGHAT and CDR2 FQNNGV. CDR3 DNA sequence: TGTGCCAGCAGCTTATTAGCGGGCCCCTACGAGCAGTGCTTC. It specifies CASSLLAGPYEQCF.

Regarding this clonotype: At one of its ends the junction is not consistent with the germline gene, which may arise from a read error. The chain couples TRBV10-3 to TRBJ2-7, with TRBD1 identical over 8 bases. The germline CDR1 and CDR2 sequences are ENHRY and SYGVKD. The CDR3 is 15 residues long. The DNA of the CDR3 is TGTGCCATCAGTGAGTCCAGGACAGGGACCTACGAGCAGTGCTTC. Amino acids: CAISESRTGTYEQCF.

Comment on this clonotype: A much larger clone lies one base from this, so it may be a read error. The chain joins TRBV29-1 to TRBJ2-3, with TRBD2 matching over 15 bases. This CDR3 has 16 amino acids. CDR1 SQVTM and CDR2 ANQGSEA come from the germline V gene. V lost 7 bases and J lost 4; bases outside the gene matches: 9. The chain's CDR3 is CSGGGLAGGSSDTQYF. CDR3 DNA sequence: TGCAGCGGTGGGGGACTAGCGGGAGGTAGCTCAGATACGCAGTATTTT.

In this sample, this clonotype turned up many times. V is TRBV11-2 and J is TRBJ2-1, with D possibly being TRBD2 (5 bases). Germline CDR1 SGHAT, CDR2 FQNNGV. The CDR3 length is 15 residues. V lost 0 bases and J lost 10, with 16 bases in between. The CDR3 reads CASSLDLVPSNEQFF. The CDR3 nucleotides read TGTGCCAGCAGCTTAGACCTAGTACCTAGCAACGAGCAGTTCTTC.

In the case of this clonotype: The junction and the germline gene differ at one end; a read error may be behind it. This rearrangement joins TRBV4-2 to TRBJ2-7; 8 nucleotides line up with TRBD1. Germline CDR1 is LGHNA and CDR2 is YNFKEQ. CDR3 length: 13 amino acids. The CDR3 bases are TGTGCCAGCAGCCACCAGACAGGGGTCGAGCTGTACTTC. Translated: CASSHQTGVELYF.

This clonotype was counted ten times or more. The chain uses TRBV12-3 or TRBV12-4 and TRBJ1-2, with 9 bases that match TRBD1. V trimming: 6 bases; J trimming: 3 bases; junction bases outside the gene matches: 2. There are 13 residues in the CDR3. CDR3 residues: CASRGDRDYGYTF. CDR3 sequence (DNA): TGTGCCAGCAGGGGGGACAGGGACTATGGCTACACCTTC.

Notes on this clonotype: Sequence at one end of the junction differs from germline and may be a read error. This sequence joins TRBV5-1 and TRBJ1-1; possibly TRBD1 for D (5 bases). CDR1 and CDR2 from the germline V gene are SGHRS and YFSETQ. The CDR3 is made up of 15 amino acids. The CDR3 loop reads CTSSPEGTMNTEVFF. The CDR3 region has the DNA TGCACCAGCAGCCCCGAGGGGACCATGAACACTGAAGTTTTCTTT.

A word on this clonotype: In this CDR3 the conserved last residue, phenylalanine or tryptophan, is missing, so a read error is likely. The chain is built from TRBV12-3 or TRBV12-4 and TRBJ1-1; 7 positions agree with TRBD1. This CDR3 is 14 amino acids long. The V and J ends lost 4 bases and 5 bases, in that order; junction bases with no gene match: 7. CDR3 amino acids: CASSSQGVRTEAFL. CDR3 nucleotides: TGTGCCAGCAGTTCTCAGGGGGTAAGGACTGAAGCTTTCCTT.

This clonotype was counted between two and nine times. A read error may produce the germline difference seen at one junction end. The CDR3 region is CASSLGTEASF. Written as DNA, the CDR3 is TGTGCCAGCAGCTTGGGGACTGAAGCTTCCTTT. The V and J genes are TRBV7-9 and TRBJ1-1, with a tentative D call TRBD1 (5 bases). This CDR3 comprises 11 residues. Germline V gene sequence: CDR1 SEHNR, CDR2 FQNEAQ (reference sequence).

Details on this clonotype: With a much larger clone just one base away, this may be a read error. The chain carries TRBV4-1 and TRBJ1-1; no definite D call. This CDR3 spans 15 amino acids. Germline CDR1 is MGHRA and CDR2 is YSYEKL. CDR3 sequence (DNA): TGCGCCAGCAGCCTTGTCGGGGTCAGGAACACTGTAGCTTTCTTT. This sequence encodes CASSLVGVRNTVAFF.

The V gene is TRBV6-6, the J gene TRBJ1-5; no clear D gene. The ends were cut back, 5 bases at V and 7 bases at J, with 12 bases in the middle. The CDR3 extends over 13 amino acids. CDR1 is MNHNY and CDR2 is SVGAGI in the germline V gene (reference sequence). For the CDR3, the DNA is TGTGCCAGCAGTCAAGAAAACAAGCAGCCCCAGCATTTT. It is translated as CASSQENKQPQHF.

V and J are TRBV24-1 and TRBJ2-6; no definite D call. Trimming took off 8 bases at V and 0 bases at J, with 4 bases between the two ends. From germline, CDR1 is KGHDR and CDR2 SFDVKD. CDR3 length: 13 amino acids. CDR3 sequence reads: CATMSSGANVLTF. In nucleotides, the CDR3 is TGTGCCACCATGAGCTCTGGGGCCAACGTCCTGACTTTC.

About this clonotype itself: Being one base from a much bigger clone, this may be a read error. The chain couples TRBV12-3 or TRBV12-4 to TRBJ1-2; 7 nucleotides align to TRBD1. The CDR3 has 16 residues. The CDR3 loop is CANSLVPTTGTYGYTF. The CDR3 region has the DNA TGTGCCAACAGTTTAGTCCCAACGACAGGGACCTATGGCTACACCTTC.

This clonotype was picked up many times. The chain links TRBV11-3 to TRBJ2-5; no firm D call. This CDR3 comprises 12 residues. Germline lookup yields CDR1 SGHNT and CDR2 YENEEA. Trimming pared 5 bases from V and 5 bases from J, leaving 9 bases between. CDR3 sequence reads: CASSPDSETQYF. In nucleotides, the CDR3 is TGTGCCAGCAGCCCGGATAGCGAGACCCAGTACTTC.

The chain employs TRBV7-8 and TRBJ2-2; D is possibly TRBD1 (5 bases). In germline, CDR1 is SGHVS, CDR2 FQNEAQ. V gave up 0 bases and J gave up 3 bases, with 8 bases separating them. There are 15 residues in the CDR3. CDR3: CASSLAARDTGELFF. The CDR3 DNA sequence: TGTGCCAGCAGCTTAGCCGCCAGGGACACCGGGGAGCTGTTTTTT.

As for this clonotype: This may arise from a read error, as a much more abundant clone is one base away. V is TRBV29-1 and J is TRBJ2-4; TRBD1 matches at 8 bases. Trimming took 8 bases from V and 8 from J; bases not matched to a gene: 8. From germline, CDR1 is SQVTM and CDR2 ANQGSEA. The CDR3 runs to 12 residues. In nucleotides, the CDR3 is TGCAGCACAGAACAGGACAGGGACATTCAGTACTTC. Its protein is CSTEQDRDIQYF.

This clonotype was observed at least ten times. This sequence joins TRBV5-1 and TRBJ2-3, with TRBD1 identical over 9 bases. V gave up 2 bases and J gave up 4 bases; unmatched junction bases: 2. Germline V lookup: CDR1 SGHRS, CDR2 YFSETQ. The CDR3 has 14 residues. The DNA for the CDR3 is TGCGCCAGCAGCTTACAGGGGGCGGCAGATACGCAGTATTTT. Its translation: CASSLQGAADTQYF.

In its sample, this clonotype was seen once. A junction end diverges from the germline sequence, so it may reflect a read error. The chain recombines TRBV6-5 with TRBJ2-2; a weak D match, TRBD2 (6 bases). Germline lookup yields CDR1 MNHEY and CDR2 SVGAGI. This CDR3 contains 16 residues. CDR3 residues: CASSHSWGLHTGELFF. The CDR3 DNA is TGTGCCAGCAGTCACTCTTGGGGACTGCACACCGGAGAGCTGTTTTTT.

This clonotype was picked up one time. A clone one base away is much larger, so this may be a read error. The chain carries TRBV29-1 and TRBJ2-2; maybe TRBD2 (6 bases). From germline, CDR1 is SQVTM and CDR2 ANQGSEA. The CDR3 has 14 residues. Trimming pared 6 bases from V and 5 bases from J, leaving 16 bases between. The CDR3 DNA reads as TGCAGCGTCGGTGGGGACTCAGGAACCGGGGAGCTGTTTTTT. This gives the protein CSVGGDSGTGELFF.